Listed here are 30 T cell receptor beta chains from one sample, sequenced in a study of TET2 disruption in CD19-targeted CAR T cells. The antigens for these receptors are not known. Clones were read by immunoSEQ multiplex PCR, and TCRdb kept only the in-frame ones, dropping some. Its table lists around 27,000 clones. Treatment here: autologous CTL019 cells: CD19 CAR with 4-1BB and CD3 zeta domains. The sequencing here drew on CD8- CAR+ T cells sorted from cultured blood T cells, taken for CD19 CAR T cell therapy. Indicated subset: CD8-negative CAR-positive T cells from the infusion product. Every receptor here comes from a man between 65 and 85 years old with chronic lymphocytic leukemia.

With regard to this clone: The read terminates 3 residues ahead of where the CDR3 ends, so the germline J gene completes it. The chain combines TRBV5-1 with TRBJ2-4, with a possible D match to TRBD2 (5 bases). The CDR3 length is 13 residues. The germline V gene has CDR1 SGHRS and CDR2 YFSETQ. The CDR3 is CASRSDSKETQYF. Incomplete CDR3 DNA: TGCGCCAGCAGATCGGACTCTAAAGAGACT.

The sequenced part of the CDR3 DNA is TGTGCCACCAGCGCCCCTATGAACACTGAA. Translated, it gives CATSAPMNTE. The entire CDR3 is CATSAPMNTEAFF. The V and J genes are TRBV15 and TRBJ1-1; D call uncertain. The read finishes 3 residues shy of the CDR3 end, and the germline J gene is used to complete it. The CDR3 is made up of 13 amino acids. The V gene's germline CDR1 is LNHNV and CDR2 YYDKDF (reference sequence). V lost 5 bases and J 0 bases, leaving 7 bases between the germline ends. The full variable domain, its missing parts supplied by reference TRBV15 and TRBJ1-1, is DAMVIQNPRYQVTQFGKPVTLSCSQTLNHNVMYWYQQKSSQAPKLLFHYYDKDFNNEADTPDNFQSRRPNTSFCFLDIRSPGLGDTAMYLCATSAPMNTEAFFGQGTRLTVV.

With respect to this clone: The DNA ends 3 residues before the CDR3 does, and the rest of the CDR3 is filled in from the germline J gene. The chain is built from TRBV5-1 and TRBJ2-1, with 8 bases aligning to TRBD2. Germline V CDR1 and CDR2: SGHRS, YFSETQ. CDR3 length: 15 residues. V lost 5 bases and J lost 4; bases outside the gene matches: 8. CDR3: CASRTSGGTYNEQFF. CDR3 DNA, as far as it was read: TGCGCCAGCAGGACGTCGGGGGGGACTTACAATGAG.

Partial CDR3 DNA: TGTGCCAGCAGCTTCCAGGGGCGTCAGCCT. Encoded protein: CASSFQGRQP. The whole CDR3 protein is CASSFQGRQPQYF. The chain links TRBV13 to TRBJ2-4, with TRBD1 as a possible D gene (6 bases). With the read ending 3 residues before the CDR3 end, the germline J gene is used to fill in that end. The CDR3 runs to 13 residues. From germline, CDR1 is PRHDT and CDR2 FYEKMQ (reference sequence).

On this clone: The CDR3 goes on 3 residues after the read ends, and that part is filled in from the germline J gene. The V gene is TRBV5-1, the J gene TRBJ1-3, with D uncertain. Germline loops: CDR1 SGHRS, CDR2 YFSETQ. V lost 4 bases to trimming and J lost 4 bases, with 18 bases between them. CDR3 length: 16 residues. The CDR3 sequence is CASSPQPEVSGNTIYF. The sequenced CDR3 bases are TGCGCCAGCAGCCCTCAACCAGAGGTCTCGGGAAACACC. The complete variable domain, with remaining parts taken from reference TRBV5-1 and TRBJ1-3, reads KAGVTQTPRYLIKTRGQQVTLSCSPISGHRSVSWYQQTPGQGLQFLFEYFSETQRNKGNFPGRFSGRQFSNSRSEMNVSTLELGDSALYLCASSPQPEVSGNTIYFGEGSWLTVV.

Comment on this clone: Read coverage stops 3 residues before the CDR3 terminus; the germline J gene supplies the remainder. The J gene is TRBJ1-1, the V gene TRBV5-1, with D possibly being TRBD1 (5 bases). V was clipped by 4 bases and J by 0 bases, with 13 bases between them. Germline V lookup: CDR1 SGHRS, CDR2 YFSETQ. The CDR3 sequence is 15 residues long. The CDR3 bases that were read are TGCGCCAGCAGCCCCCAAGGGGCGGTGAACACTGAA. This codes for CASSPQGAVNTE. In full, the CDR3 reads CASSPQGAVNTEAFF.

In the case of this clone: Coverage ceases 3 residues before the CDR3 finishes, and the germline J gene fills in the end. This sequence joins TRBV5-1 and TRBJ2-5; 13 nucleotides line up with TRBD2. This CDR3 is 16 amino acids long. The germline gives CDR1 SGHRS, CDR2 YFSETQ. V trimming: 0 bases; J trimming: 5 bases; junction bases outside the gene matches: 4. CDR3 loop: CASSLAGTSGAETQYF. Partial CDR3 DNA: TGCGCCAGCAGCTTGGCCGGGACTAGCGGGGCCGAGACC.

As to this clone: Its ends do not fully match the called genes, so a read error is possible. The CDR3 end falls 3 residues outside the read, so it is completed with the germline J gene. The same CDR3 is also encoded by other DNA sequences in this sample. The chain is built from TRBV5-4 and TRBJ1-3; 7 nucleotides agree with TRBD1. This CDR3 has 15 residues. Per germline, CDR1 SGHNT and CDR2 YYREEE (reference sequence). The CDR3 DNA, read in part, is TGTGCCAGCAGCTTAACCGGGACAGATCGAAACACT. The encoded protein is CASSLTGTDRNT. The CDR3 as a whole reads CASSLTGTDRNTIYF.

Judged by frequency, this clone is medium-sized. The read stops 3 residues short of the end of the CDR3; the missing end is completed from the germline J gene. The chain has TRBV29-1 and TRBJ2-7; D call uncertain. The V and J ends lost 6 bases and 4 bases respectively, with 10 bases between them. Per germline, CDR1 SQVTM and CDR2 ANQGSEA. CDR3 size: 11 residues. CDR3 bases read: TGCAGCGTCGACACCCTGTACGAG. It translates to CSVDTLYE. The full CDR3 is CSVDTLYEQYF.

With respect to this clone: The CDR3 goes on 3 residues after the read ends, and that part is filled in from the germline J gene. The V and J genes are TRBV29-1 and TRBJ2-1; a weak D match, TRBD1 (5 bases). V dropped 5 bases and J dropped 0 bases, with 11 bases sitting between them. Per the germline V gene, CDR1 is SQVTM and CDR2 is ANQGSEA. CDR3 length equals 14 residues. Here the CDR3 reads CSVSKGISYNEQFF. The sequenced part of the CDR3 DNA is TGCAGCGTTTCTAAGGGGATCTCCTACAATGAG.

About this clone itself: The read terminates 3 residues ahead of where the CDR3 ends, so the germline J gene completes it. The chain is built from TRBV5-1 and TRBJ1-2, with D tentatively TRBD1 (5 bases). This CDR3 spans 17 amino acids. Germline V gene sequence: CDR1 SGHRS, CDR2 YFSETQ. The CDR3 DNA, read in part, is TGCGCCAGCAGCTTGGAAGGACTAGCGGGGCTCACAGATACC. Translating it yields CASSLEGLAGLTDT. Given in full, the CDR3 is CASSLEGLAGLTDTYTF. Looking up the rest from reference TRBV5-1 and TRBJ1-2 gives the full variable domain: KAGVTQTPRYLIKTRGQQVTLSCSPISGHRSVSWYQQTPGQGLQFLFEYFSETQRNKGNFPGRFSGRQFSNSRSEMNVSTLELGDSALYLCASSLEGLAGLTDTYTFGSGTRLTVV.

Points on this clone: With the read ending 3 residues before the CDR3 end, the germline J gene is used to fill in that end. The chain uses TRBV18 and TRBJ2-4; 8 bases are a match to TRBD1. Germline V lookup: CDR1 KGHSH, CDR2 LQKENI. The CDR3 covers 12 residues. The covered CDR3 bases are TGTGCCAGCTCACCGACAGGGGATGGT. Encoded protein: CASSPTGDG. The whole CDR3 region reads CASSPTGDGQYF.

As concerns this clone: The CDR3 goes on 3 residues after the read ends, and that part is filled in from the germline J gene. The chain carries TRBV20-1 and TRBJ2-4, with D unresolved. The CDR3 length is 13 residues. Germline CDR1 is DFQATT and CDR2 is SNEGSKA (reference sequence). Partial CDR3 DNA: TGCAGTGCTAGAGTGGAGCGCTCCTTTGAT. Residues: CSARVERSFD. The full CDR3 reads CSARVERSFDQYF.

The covered CDR3 bases are TGTGCCAGCAGCCCTGGACAGGAGAGATATCAGCCC. The encoded protein is CASSPGQERYQP. Given in full, the CDR3 is CASSPGQERYQPQHF. The V and J genes are TRBV5-8 and TRBJ1-5; 7 bases align to TRBD1. The CDR3 end lies 3 residues beyond the end of the read and is filled in from the germline J gene. Looked up from germline, CDR1 is SGHTS and CDR2 is YDEGEE. The J segment lost 5 bases and the V segment lost 4 bases, leaving 9 bases of the junction unmatched. The CDR3 covers 15 residues.

About this clone: The read ends 3 residues shy of where the CDR3 ends; the end is completed using the germline J gene. The chain has TRBV19 and TRBJ2-4, with TRBD2 as a possible D gene (7 bases). This CDR3 contains 15 residues. From germline, CDR1 is LNHDA and CDR2 SQIVND (reference sequence). The CDR3 region is CASSTQQGRGYGQYF. The sequenced CDR3 bases are TGTGCCAGTAGTACACAGCAGGGGAGGGGATATGGT.

A remark on this clone: The junction departs from the called germline gene at one end, perhaps through a read error. The read ends 3 residues early relative to the CDR3; the germline J gene fills the gap. Other nucleotide sequences from this sample produce the same CDR3. V and J are TRBV3-1 (or the pseudogene TRBV3-2) and TRBJ1-3; TRBD1 matches at 9 bases. Looked up from germline, CDR1 is LGHDT and CDR2 is YNNKEL (reference sequence). The CDR3 is 16 amino acids. The part of the CDR3 DNA that was read is TGTGCCAGCAGCCAGGGACAGGGTTACTCTGGAAACACT. Its protein product is CASSQGQGYSGNT. The full CDR3 is CASSQGQGYSGNTIYF.

With respect to this clone: The CDR3 is cut off 3 residues early in the read; its end comes from the germline J gene. The chain recombines TRBV12-3 or TRBV12-4 with TRBJ2-1; a weak D match, TRBD1 (5 bases). This CDR3 contains 12 residues. Trimming removed 5 bases at V and 9 bases at J, with 11 bases between. CDR3 DNA, as far as it was read: TGTGCCAGCAGTAAAGGGGCCGGTGAG. Protein: CASSKGAGE. The whole CDR3 protein is CASSKGAGEQFF.

As to this clone: The read ends 3 residues before the CDR3 terminus; that terminus is restored from the germline J gene. The chain couples TRBV2 to TRBJ2-2; 8 bases line up with TRBD2. The CDR3 is 15 amino acids. The V gene end was trimmed by 7 bases and the J gene end by 2 bases; junction bases not matched to a gene: 6. The germline V gene has CDR1 SNHLY and CDR2 FYNNEI. The chain's CDR3 is CASILGGGNTGELFF. The CDR3 DNA, read in part, is TGTGCCAGCATTCTCGGGGGGGGCAACACCGGGGAG.

Comments on this clone: The CDR3 end lies 3 residues beyond the end of the read and is filled in from the germline J gene. The genes are TRBV28 and TRBJ1-2; 8 bases map to TRBD1. This CDR3 has 13 residues. CDR1 and CDR2 from the germline V gene are MDHEN and SYDVKM. The CDR3 is CASAPVDRGSYTF. The DNA read from the CDR3 is TGTGCCAGTGCCCCCGTCGACAGGGGAAGC.

Concerning this clone itself: The read ends 3 residues shy of where the CDR3 ends; the end is completed using the germline J gene. The V call is TRBV7-6, the J call TRBJ2-2, with 9 bases fitting TRBD1. CDR3 length: 15 residues. V gave up 5 bases and J gave up 4 bases; unmatched junction bases: 5. Germline CDR1 SGHVS, CDR2 FNYEAQ. The CDR3 spells CASSPGQGGTGELFF. The sequenced CDR3 bases are TGTGCCAGCAGCCCGGGACAGGGCGGCACCGGGGAG.

As concerns this clone: The CDR3 end lies 3 residues beyond the end of the read and is filled in from the germline J gene. This chain joins TRBV3-1 (or the pseudogene TRBV3-2) and TRBJ1-6, with D possibly matching TRBD1 (6 bases). This CDR3 contains 14 residues. The V end lost 7 bases, the J end lost 7 bases, and 14 bases lay between the germline ends. Germline V gene lookup returns CDR1 LGHDT and CDR2 YNNKEL (reference sequence). Here the CDR3 reads CASTRTAGNSPLHF. Partial CDR3 DNA: TGTGCCAGCACCCGGACAGCAGGCAATTCACCC.

Points on this clone: The read stops 3 residues short of the end of the CDR3; the missing end is completed from the germline J gene. The rearrangement joins TRBV12-3 or TRBV12-4 to TRBJ2-7; 7 positions agree with TRBD1. V gave up 1 base and J gave up 3 bases; unmatched junction bases: 3. The CDR3 contains 14 residues. CDR3 amino acids: CASSLGTGVYEQYF. The CDR3 DNA, read in part, is TGTGCCAGCAGTTTAGGGACAGGTGTCTACGAG.

As to this clone: The CDR3 end lies 3 residues beyond the end of the read and is filled in from the germline J gene. The chain employs TRBV3-1 (or the pseudogene TRBV3-2) and TRBJ1-2; 8 positions agree with TRBD1. Germline-derived CDR1 and CDR2 are LGHDT and YNNKEL (reference sequence). J lost 7 bases, V lost 4 bases, and 8 bases had no gene match. CDR3 length equals 14 residues. CDR3 loop: CASSPGQEGSGYTF. The part of the CDR3 DNA that was read is TGTGCCAGCAGCCCGGGACAGGAGGGGAGTGGC.

Concerning this clone itself: The missing CDR3 end, 3 residues past where the read stops, is filled in from the germline J gene. The rearrangement joins TRBV30 to TRBJ1-1, with D possibly TRBD1 on 5 matching bases. The CDR3 spans 13 residues. Trimming took 8 bases from V and 3 from J, leaving 16 bases between them. CDR1 and CDR2 from the germline V gene are GTSNPN and SVGIG (reference sequence). CDR3: CARQDRGDTEAFF. CDR3 bases read: TGTGCCCGCCAAGACCGAGGGGACACTGAA.

Concerning this clone: The read stops 3 residues short of the end of the CDR3; the missing end is completed from the germline J gene. Within the sample, other DNA sequences also encode this same CDR3. The chain recombines TRBV11-2 with TRBJ2-2; 8 bases line up with TRBD2. V dropped 5 bases and J dropped 8; count of bases not matched to a gene: 7. This CDR3 has 14 residues. CDR1 is SGHAT and CDR2 is FQNNGV in the germline V gene. CDR3: CASSTGGGSGELFF. Partial CDR3 DNA: TGTGCCAGCAGCACCGGGGGGGGGTCAGGGGAG.

Points on this clone: The CDR3 extends 3 residues past the end of the read, so its final part is completed from the germline J gene. The chain carries TRBV25-1 and TRBJ1-2; 7 bases line up with TRBD1. The trim removed 5 bases at V and 4 bases at J, leaving 4 bases unmatched. CDR3 size: 13 residues. Looked up from germline, CDR1 is MGHDK and CDR2 is SYGVNS. This CDR3 reads CASSRGTAYGYTF. CDR3 DNA (partial): TGTGCCAGCAGTCGGGGGACAGCCTATGGC.

Notes on this clone: The read is 3 residues too short to cover the CDR3 end, so that end is filled in from the germline J gene. V is TRBV12-3 or TRBV12-4 and J is TRBJ2-7; 11 bases match TRBD1. V lost 6 bases and J lost 3; bases outside the gene matches: 7. This CDR3 is 15 amino acids long. This CDR3 reads CASSTGGTGGYEQYF. The DNA read from the CDR3 is TGTGCCAGCAGCACAGGCGGGACAGGGGGCTACGAG.

On this clone itself: The read comes to an end 3 residues before the CDR3 does, leaving the germline J gene to fill in the end. The chain carries TRBV18 and TRBJ2-1; TRBD1 aligns across 10 bases. CDR3 size: 16 residues. V was clipped by 6 bases and J by 3 bases; unmatched bases: 8. Germline CDR1 KGHSH, CDR2 LQKENI. CDR3 DNA, as far as it was read: TGTGCCAGCTCGCGGTTCGGGACAGGGGACTACAATGAG. It specifies CASSRFGTGDYNE. The full CDR3 is CASSRFGTGDYNEQFF.

About this clone itself: An end of the junction differs from the germline gene, which may be a read error. The read terminates 3 residues before the CDR3 end, so the remaining end is supplied by the germline J gene. The same CDR3 can be traced to other DNA sequences in this sample. The V gene is TRBV7-6, the J gene TRBJ1-2, with D possibly TRBD1 on 5 matching bases. The CDR3 consists of 15 residues. Germline lookup yields CDR1 SGHVS and CDR2 FNYEAQ. The covered CDR3 bases are TGTGCCAGCAGCTTAGCGTTGGGCAGGGAATATGGT. This encodes CASSLALGREYG. The CDR3 as a whole reads CASSLALGREYGYTF.

This clone ranks as medium-sized (0.01 to 0.1%) in terms of frequency. Read sequence stops 3 residues before the CDR3 end, and the germline J gene provides the missing end. V and J are TRBV5-1 and TRBJ2-2, with 9 positions matching TRBD1. Germline V gives CDR1 SGHRS, CDR2 YFSETQ. This CDR3 contains 14 residues. After removal of 4 bases from V and 6 bases from J, the junction contained 4 bases not matched to a gene. CDR3 region: CASSRTGESGELFF. Incomplete CDR3 DNA: TGCGCCAGCAGCAGGACAGGGGAATCCGGGGAG. Full variable domain (outside the CDR3, taken from reference TRBV5-1 and TRBJ2-2): KAGVTQTPRYLIKTRGQQVTLSCSPISGHRSVSWYQQTPGQGLQFLFEYFSETQRNKGNFPGRFSGRQFSNSRSEMNVSTLELGDSALYLCASSRTGESGELFFGEGSRLTVL.